Described below is a single T cell receptor (beta chain) sequence and its context. The antigen remains unidentified. This may be a read error: a much more frequent sequence differs by one nucleotide. This sample is drawn from a study of T cell repertoires in cytomegalovirus infection. The CDR3 contains 14 residues. TCRdb re-analysed the reads in MiXCR, keeping a single row per CDR3 protein. There are around 710,000 distinct CDR3 sequences in the sample; 25% to 35% occur only once, and 10% to 15% lies in the top ten. The V call is TRBV12-3 or TRBV12-4, the J call TRBJ1-3, with no clear D. This material consisted of cultured CD8+ T cells from PBMCs, taken from culture after CMV antigen stimulation. This receptor was taken from a human donor in good health (CMV status not recorded). Some clones in this sample may be carry-over from other donors' samples. CDR3 sequence: CASSLVSSGNIIYF. In nucleotides, the CDR3 is TGTGCCAGCAGTTTAGTGAGCTCTGGAAACATCATATATTTT.